A single sample gave rise to the 9 T cell receptor beta chains below, sequenced in a study of shared clonotypes between healthy human individuals. Measured with immunoSEQ multiplex PCR; TCRdb has only the in-frame clones, and not every one. Among about 2.3 million clones, around 92% were seen once, and the ten largest hold 0.37%. Sequencing was done on a sample of naive CD4+ T cells from PBMCs. The subset denotes: CD45RA+ positively selected. The source is a young man in good health. Some clones in this sample may be carry-over from other donors' samples.

The chain has TRBV28 and TRBJ2-1; tentatively, D is TRBD1 (6 bases). Germline V CDR1 and CDR2: MDHEN, SYDVKM. This CDR3 is built from 13 residues. Between the trimmed V and J ends, which lost 2 bases and 10 bases, there was a span of 12 bases. The CDR3 DNA follows: TGTGCCAGCAGTTTAGATACCGGGACAGAGCAGTTCTTC. Translating gives CASSLDTGTEQFF.

The rearrangement uses TRBV5-4 and TRBJ2-1, with no clear D. The V gene's germline CDR1 is SGHNT and CDR2 YYREEE (reference sequence). The CDR3 runs 11 residues. Trimming stripped 4 bases from V and 8 bases from J, with 7 bases between. The CDR3 protein is CASSHDYEQFF. CDR3 coding DNA: TGTGCCAGCAGCCACGACTATGAGCAGTTCTTC. Full variable domain (outside the CDR3, taken from reference TRBV5-4 and TRBJ2-1): ETGVTQSPTHLIKTRGQQVTLRCSSQSGHNTVSWYQQALGQGPQFIFQYYREEENGRGNFPPRFSGLQFPNYSSELNVNALELDDSALYLCASSHDYEQFFGPGTRLTVL.

The chain uses TRBV27 and TRBJ2-7; TRBD2 matches at 9 bases. The CDR3 has 16 amino acids. In germline, CDR1 is MNHEY, CDR2 SMNVEV (reference sequence). V shed 4 bases and J 0 bases; nucleotides not matched to a gene: 7. In nucleotides, the CDR3 is TGTGCCAGCAGTTCAAGACTAGCGGCCAGCTCCTACGAGCAGTACTTC. Protein sequence: CASSSRLAASSYEQYF.

V gene TRBV28 combines with J gene TRBJ2-7; 7 nucleotides align to TRBD1. V shed 6 bases, J shed 6 bases, and the junction held 8 bases outside the gene matches. Germline lookup yields CDR1 MDHEN and CDR2 SYDVKM. This CDR3 spans 13 amino acids. This CDR3 is CASSVNRGGEQYF. Written as DNA, the CDR3 is TGTGCCAGCAGCGTGAACAGGGGCGGCGAGCAGTACTTC.

The chain links TRBV9 to TRBJ2-7; the match to TRBD1 covers 9 bases. Germline V lookup: CDR1 SGDLS, CDR2 YYNGEE. The CDR3 spans 13 residues. Unmatched junction bases numbered 7, after V lost 5 bases and J lost 7 bases. The CDR3 bases are TGTGCCAGCAGTGTTGGGACAGGGCTTGAGCAGTACTTC. Protein: CASSVGTGLEQYF.

The V and J genes are TRBV28 and TRBJ1-4, with 10 bases matching TRBD1. Germline lookup yields CDR1 MDHEN and CDR2 SYDVKM. The CDR3 extends over 15 amino acids. The junction had 10 bases not matched to a gene; V was cut back by 7 bases and J by 8 bases. For the CDR3, the DNA is TGTGCCAGCATGGCTTCGGGACAGGGGAGGGAAAAACTGTTTTTT. This encodes CASMASGQGREKLFF.

The rearrangement uses TRBV2 and TRBJ1-5; TRBD1 is a possible D gene (6 bases). The CDR3 sequence is 15 residues long. Germline lookup yields CDR1 SNHLY and CDR2 FYNNEI. The V and J ends lost 6 bases and 1 base respectively, with 13 bases between them. Written as DNA, the CDR3 is TGTGCCAGCAGGGGGAGGGGGGGCAGCAATCAGCCCCAGCATTTT. Translated, it gives CASRGRGGSNQPQHF.

The chain combines TRBV7-9 with TRBJ2-5; 11 nucleotides agree with TRBD2. V dropped 5 bases and J dropped 2; count of bases not matched to a gene: 7. CDR1 is SEHNR and CDR2 is FQNEAQ in the germline V gene (reference sequence). The CDR3 consists of 16 residues. This CDR3 reads CASSLGLAGFQETQYF. CDR3 in DNA: TGTGCCAGCAGCCTCGGACTAGCGGGTTTTCAAGAGACCCAGTACTTC.

This rearrangement joins TRBV11-2 to TRBJ2-5; 9 nucleotides align to TRBD1. J was trimmed by 4 bases and V by 0 bases; bases with no gene match: 6. The V gene's germline CDR1 is SGHAT and CDR2 FQNNGV. There are 16 residues in the CDR3. The CDR3 DNA follows: TGTGCCAGCAGCTTAGATTTCACAGGGGGCATAGAGACCCAGTACTTC. Translated: CASSLDFTGGIETQYF.